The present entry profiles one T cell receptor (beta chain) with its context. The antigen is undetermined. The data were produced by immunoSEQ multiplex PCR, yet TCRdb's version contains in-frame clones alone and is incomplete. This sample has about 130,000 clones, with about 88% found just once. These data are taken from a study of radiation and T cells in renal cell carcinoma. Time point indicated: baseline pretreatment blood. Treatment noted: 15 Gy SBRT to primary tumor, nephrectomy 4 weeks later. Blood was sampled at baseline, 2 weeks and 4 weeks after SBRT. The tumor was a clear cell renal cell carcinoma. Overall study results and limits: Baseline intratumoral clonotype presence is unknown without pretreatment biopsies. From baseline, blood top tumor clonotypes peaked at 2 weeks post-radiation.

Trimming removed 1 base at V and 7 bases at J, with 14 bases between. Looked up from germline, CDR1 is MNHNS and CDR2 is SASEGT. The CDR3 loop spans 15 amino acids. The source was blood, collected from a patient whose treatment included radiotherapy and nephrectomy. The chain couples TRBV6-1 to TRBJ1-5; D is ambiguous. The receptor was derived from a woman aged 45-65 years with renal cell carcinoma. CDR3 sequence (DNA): TGTGCCAGCAGTGAAGTGTGGGGATACGAGCAGCCCCAGCATTTT. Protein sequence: CASSEVWGYEQPQHF.